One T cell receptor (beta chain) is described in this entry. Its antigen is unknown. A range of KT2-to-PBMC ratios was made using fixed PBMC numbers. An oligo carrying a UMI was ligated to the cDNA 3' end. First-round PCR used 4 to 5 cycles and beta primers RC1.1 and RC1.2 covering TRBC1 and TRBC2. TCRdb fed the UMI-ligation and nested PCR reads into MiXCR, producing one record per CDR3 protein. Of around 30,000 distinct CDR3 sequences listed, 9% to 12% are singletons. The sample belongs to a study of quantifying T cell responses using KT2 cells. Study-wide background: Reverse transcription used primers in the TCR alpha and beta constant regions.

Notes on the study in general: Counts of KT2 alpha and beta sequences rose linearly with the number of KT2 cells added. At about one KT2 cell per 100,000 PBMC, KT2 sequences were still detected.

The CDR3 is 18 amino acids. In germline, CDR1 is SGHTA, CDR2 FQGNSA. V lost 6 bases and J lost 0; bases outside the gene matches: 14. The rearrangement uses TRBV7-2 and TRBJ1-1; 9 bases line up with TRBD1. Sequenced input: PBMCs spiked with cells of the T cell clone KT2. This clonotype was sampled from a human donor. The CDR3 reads CASRPLPGQGRLNTEAFF. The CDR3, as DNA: TGTGCCAGCAGGCCTCTTCCGGGACAGGGTCGCCTGAACACTGAAGCTTTCTTT.